This T cell receptor (beta chain) was sequenced in a study of T-cell reconstitution after alpha-beta-depleted transplantation in children. This CDR3 is 15 amino acids long. Germline V CDR1 and CDR2: MGHRA, YSYEKL. V was pared by 10 bases and J by 0 bases, with 5 bases of the junction left unmatched. This clonotype was counted at least ten times. Unique molecular identifiers featured in how the TCRbeta library was prepared. MiXCR, run by TCRdb on the PCR reads, gives a single entry per CDR3 protein. The sample has 750,000 to 950,000 distinct CDR3 sequences, 15% to 20% seen once. J is TRBJ2-6 and V is TRBV4-1; 8 bases are a match to TRBD1. Source: PBMCs, mostly from graft donor cells, taken 360 days after TCRalphabeta/CD19-depleted stem cell transplant. The receptor was isolated from a male patient aged 10 to 17 who had a stem cell transplant for acute lymphoblastic leukemia, so the T cells may come from the graft donor. In nucleotides, the CDR3 is TGCGCCACGACAGGGGCAAGCTCTGGGGCCAACGTCCTGACTTTC. Amino acids: CATTGASSGANVLTF.